A selection of T cell receptor beta chains follows, all from one sample in a study of blood T cell repertoires in COVID-19. TCRdb's table, derived via immunoSEQ multiplex PCR, lists solely in-frame clones and lacks some. The data contain fewer than 200,000 clones, roughly 93% of them singletons. Sequencing used peripheral blood. The receptors come from a young man with COVID-19, enrolled during active disease. The CDR3 runs from the conserved cysteine through the conserved F or W. The D gene is left open where the match is weak. Clone size appears in some rows only: once, few, many, or a class for an expanded clone.

>once|TRBD1|TRBJ1-1|TRBV11-2
TGTGCCAGCACCTCCTATCGGGGACAGGTCTTGAACACTGAAGCTTTCTTT
CASTSYRGQVLNTEAFF
>-|TRBD1|TRBJ1-1|TRBV5-4
TGTGCCAGCAGCTCCCACAGGGGCCCTGAAGCTTTCTTT
CASSSHRGPEAFF
>-|-|TRBJ1-2|TRBV4-3
TGCGCCAGCAGCCAAGTTGTTTCTCGAGGCTATGGCTACACCTTC
CASSQVVSRGYGYTF
>-|TRBD2|TRBJ2-1|TRBV7-3
TGTGCCAGCAGCTCCTCGACTAGCGCAGGGAGGAATGAGCAGTTCTTC
CASSSSTSAGRNEQFF
>-|TRBD2|TRBJ2-1|TRBV11-2
TGTGCCAGCAGCGGATTCCTAGCGGGAGGCTCCTACAATGAGCAGTTCTTC
CASSGFLAGGSYNEQFF
>-|TRBD1|TRBJ1-2|TRBV5-1
TGCGCCAGCAGCTTGGTTGAGGGGGCCTACTATGGCTACACCTTC
CASSLVEGAYYGYTF
>-|-|TRBJ2-7|TRBV19
TGTGCCAGTAGTACCACCCTGTTCGCGTACGAGCAGTACTTC
CASSTTLFAYEQYF
>-|TRBD1|TRBJ2-1|TRBV9
TGTGCCAGCAGCGGGACAGGGAACAACAATGAGCAGTTCTTC
CASSGTGNNNEQFF
>-|TRBD2|TRBJ2-1|TRBV5-6
TGTGCCAGCAGGCAACCGGGACTAGCGGTTGACGGCGAGCAGTTCTTC
CASRQPGLAVDGEQFF
>-|-|TRBJ2-7|TRBV10-3
TGTGCCATCAGTGAAACTAACTCCTACGAGCAGTACTTC
CAISETNSYEQYF
>once|TRBD1|TRBJ1-5|TRBV27
TGTGCCAGCAGTTTATCGGCCAGGGGGGAGCGGTCCCAGCATTTT
CASSLSARGERSQHF
>-|TRBD1|TRBJ1-2|TRBV7-9
TGTGCCAGCAGCTTGGGACAGGGTCTTAGGTATGGCTACACCTTC
CASSLGQGLRYGYTF
>-|TRBD1|TRBJ1-2|TRBV2
TGTGCCAGCAGCGAGGGACAGTACTATGGCTACACCTTC
CASSEGQYYGYTF
>-|TRBD1|TRBJ1-1|TRBV7-2
TGTGCCAGCCGCAGGACGGGACAGGGAATGGGGGCTTTCTTT
CASRRTGQGMGAFF
>many|TRBD1|TRBJ1-5|TRBV2
TGTGCCAGCAGTACCGACAGGGACAATCAGCCCCAGCATTTT
CASSTDRDNQPQHF
>-|TRBD1|TRBJ1-2|TRBV7-9
TGTGCCAGCACCGACAGGGACGGTGGCTACACCTTC
CASTDRDGGYTF
>-|TRBD1|TRBJ2-5|TRBV10-3
TGTGCCATCAGTATAACAGGGGGCGGTGAGACCCAGTACTTC
CAISITGGGETQYF
>-|-|TRBJ2-7|TRBV27
TGTGCCAGCAGGGAAGACGACTCGGGGGACCCGGGATCCTACGAGCAGTACTTC
CASREDDSGDPGSYEQYF
>-|TRBD1|TRBJ1-1|TRBV6-1
TGTGCCAGCAGTACAGGGGGAACGAACACTGAAGCTTTCTTT
CASSTGGTNTEAFF
>-|TRBD1|TRBJ2-2|TRBV29-1
TGCAGCGTCCCGGGACAGGGGTTACCCGGGGAGCTGTTTTTT
CSVPGQGLPGELFF
>-|-|TRBJ2-7|TRBV19
TGTGCCAGTAGTGTTACAGGGCCAAACTACGAGCAGTACTTC
CASSVTGPNYEQYF
>-|-|TRBJ2-7|TRBV7-3
TGTGCCAGCAGCTTATCCGTGGGCCCCTCCTACGAGCAGTACTTC
CASSLSVGPSYEQYF
>-|-|TRBJ2-5|TRBV2
TGTGCCAGCAGTGAATTGACTGGGGGACTAGAGACCCAGTACTTC
CASSELTGGLETQYF
>-|-|TRBJ1-2|TRBV7-9
TGTGCCAGCAGCTTAGCTCACAGGGATGGCTACACCTTC
CASSLAHRDGYTF
>-|-|TRBJ2-1|TRBV6-6
TGTGCCAGCAGTTACTCTCGCAGCAATGAGCAGTTCTTC
CASSYSRSNEQFF
>-|-|TRBJ1-1|TRBV7-9
TGTGCCAGCAGCTCTGCCTCGGGACAGAACACTGAAGCTTTCTTT
CASSSASGQNTEAFF
>-|TRBD2|TRBJ2-7|TRBV28
TGTGCCAGCAGACCCCGCGGGACTAGCTACGAGCAGTACTTC
CASRPRGTSYEQYF
>-|-|TRBJ1-5|TRBV7-8
TGTGCCAGCAGCTTAATCAGGACAGATAGCAATCAGCCCCAGCATTTT
CASSLIRTDSNQPQHF
>-|TRBD1|TRBJ2-1|TRBV19
TGTGCCAGTAGTCCCGCGGACAGGAATGAGCAGTTCTTC
CASSPADRNEQFF
>-|TRBD1|TRBJ1-2|TRBV11-2
TGTGCCAGCAGCCGAGGGACAGGGGATTCCGGCTACACCTTC
CASSRGTGDSGYTF
>-|TRBD2|TRBJ2-1|TRBV6-1
TGTGCCAGCAGTGAAGGGCCGGGACTAGCGACGGTGAAGTTCTTC
CASSEGPGLATVKFF
>-|-|TRBJ2-3|TRBV5-5
TGTGCCAGCAGCTTGGTAGTGTGGGCGGATACGCAGTATTTT
CASSLVVWADTQYF
>-|-|TRBJ2-7|TRBV28
TGTGCCAGCAGTACAACGTCCCAGGAGCAGTACTTC
CASSTTSQEQYF
>-|-|TRBJ2-2|TRBV28
TGTGCCAGCAGTTCCCAGGGGCGGGCCGGGGAGCTGTTTTTT
CASSSQGRAGELFF
>-|-|TRBJ2-5|TRBV28
TGTGCCAGCAGTCCCCAGGGCCTTAAAGAGACCCAGTACTTC
CASSPQGLKETQYF
>-|TRBD2|TRBJ2-3|TRBV24-1
TGTGCCACCTCAGCTAGCGGGGGTACAGATACGCAGTATTTT
CATSASGGTDTQYF
>-|-|TRBJ2-1|TRBV29-1
TGCAGCGTTGCACAAAGCCCGGGGGGCACCTACAATGAGCAGTTCTTC
CSVAQSPGGTYNEQFF
>-|-|TRBJ2-1|TRBV7-2
TGTGCCAGCAGCTTCATCGGGCGGACTCTGCTCTTCTCCTACAATGAGCAGTTCTTC
CASSFIGRTLLFSYNEQFF
>-|-|TRBJ1-4|TRBV3-1/TRBV3-2
TGTGCCAGCACCAGGGGATATTCAACTAATGAAAAACTGTTTTTT
CASTRGYSTNEKLFF
>once|-|TRBJ1-6|TRBV28
TGTGCCAGCAAAATGGGGGGCTCCTATAATTCACCCCTCCACTTT
CASKMGGSYNSPLHF
>once|TRBD2|TRBJ2-1|TRBV28
TGTGCCTCAAAACCGGGGGGGGACGGAAGCTCCTACAATGAGCAGTTCTTC
CASKPGGDGSSYNEQFF
>-|-|TRBJ1-5|TRBV9
TGTGCCAGCAGCGTAGATTTAGGGGCGGATCAGCCCCAGCATTTT
CASSVDLGADQPQHF
>-|TRBD1|TRBJ1-1|TRBV6-5
TGTGCCAGCAGGGACAGGGAATCGACTGAAGCTTTCTTT
CASRDRESTEAFF
>-|TRBD1|TRBJ2-5|TRBV14
TGTGCCAGCAGCCGGGAGGGATCTTGGACAGGGGGCCAGGGTCAAGAGACCCAGTACTTC
CASSREGSWTGGQGQETQYF
>-|-|TRBJ2-7|TRBV10-2
TGCGCCAGCAGTGATGCCCAGGGATCCCAGTACTTC
CASSDAQGSQYF
>-|-|TRBJ2-7|TRBV11-3
TGTGCCAGCAGCTTAGCCCAGGACTACGAGCAGTACTTC
CASSLAQDYEQYF
>-|-|TRBJ1-5|TRBV7-8
TGTGCCAGCAGCTTCGACAGCTCAAATCAGCCCCAGCATTTT
CASSFDSSNQPQHF
>-|-|TRBJ2-1|TRBV19
TGTGCCAGTAGTTCATCGGGGGATCCATACAATGAGCAGTTCTTC
CASSSSGDPYNEQFF
>-|-|TRBJ1-2|TRBV5-4
TGTGCCAGCAGCCCTAGGGGGGGATATGGCTACACCTTC
CASSPRGGYGYTF